This is a list of T cell receptor beta chains from one sample in a study of T cells after yellow fever vaccination. MiXCR was run by TCRdb on the 5' RACE reads, yielding one entry per CDR3 protein. The sample records under 95,000 distinct CDR3 sequences, around 7.9% being singletons. Sequenced here: CD8+ T cells sorted from PBMCs, sampled 10 days after the first yellow fever vaccination. These receptors all stem from a young man who received the YFV17D yellow fever vaccine. The CDR3 runs from the conserved cysteine through the conserved F or W. Each record gives: CDR3 protein, CDR3 DNA, V gene, D gene, clone size, CDR3 length, J gene. A D gene is named only where the DNA matches it firmly. For some rows the clone size is stated as once, few or many, or as a class when expanded; others skip it.

CDR3aa: CASSDGTSGGDTQYF
CDR3nt: TGTGCCAGCAGTGATGGGACTAGCGGGGGCGATACGCAGTATTTT
v_gene: TRBV6-1
d_gene: TRBD2
abundance: few
len: 15
j_gene: TRBJ2-3

CDR3aa: CATSRSGGTEAFF
CDR3nt: TGTGCCACCAGCAGGTCAGGGGGCACTGAAGCTTTCTTT
v_gene: TRBV15
d_gene: TRBD1
abundance: many
len: 13
j_gene: TRBJ1-1

CDR3aa: CASSLDPAGGFQPQHF
CDR3nt: TGTGCCAGCAGCTTAGATCCGGCAGGGGGCTTTCAGCCCCAGCATTTT
v_gene: TRBV7-6
d_gene: TRBD1
abundance: few
len: 16
j_gene: TRBJ1-5

CDR3aa: CASSQLGGGTDTQYF
CDR3nt: TGCGCCAGCAGCCAATTAGGGGGAGGCACAGATACGCAGTATTTT
v_gene: TRBV4-1
d_gene: NA
abundance: few
len: 15
j_gene: TRBJ2-3

CDR3aa: CASSFGRTGNAGANVLTF
CDR3nt: TGTGCCAGCAGCTTTGGAAGGACGGGTAACGCTGGGGCCAACGTCCTGACTTTC
v_gene: TRBV11-2
d_gene: NA
abundance: NA
len: 18
j_gene: TRBJ2-6

CDR3aa: CASSPWAGDNEQFF
CDR3nt: TGCGCCAGCAGCCCCTGGGCAGGGGACAATGAGCAGTTCTTC
v_gene: TRBV4-3
d_gene: NA
abundance: many
len: 14
j_gene: TRBJ2-1

CDR3aa: CASSLYGDSGYTF
CDR3nt: TGTGCCAGCAGCTTATATGGGGATTCTGGCTACACCTTC
v_gene: TRBV7-6
d_gene: NA
abundance: many
len: 13
j_gene: TRBJ1-2

CDR3aa: CASSVGALSSYEQYF
CDR3nt: TGTGCCAGCAGCGTTGGAGCACTTTCGTCCTACGAGCAGTACTTC
v_gene: TRBV9
d_gene: NA
abundance: many
len: 15
j_gene: TRBJ2-7

CDR3aa: CASSVGTAGEAEQYF
CDR3nt: TGTGCCAGCAGCGTAGGAACAGCGGGGGAGGCCGAGCAGTACTTC
v_gene: TRBV9
d_gene: TRBD2
abundance: many
len: 15
j_gene: TRBJ2-7

CDR3aa: CASSLAGPTSRPNEQFF
CDR3nt: TGTGCCAGCAGCTTAGCGGGTCCGACTAGTCGACCGAATGAGCAGTTCTTC
v_gene: TRBV7-6
d_gene: NA
abundance: few
len: 17
j_gene: TRBJ2-1

CDR3aa: CVSSQQQGQAETQYF
CDR3nt: TGCGTCAGCAGTCAGCAGCAGGGCCAAGCAGAGACCCAGTACTTC
v_gene: TRBV23-1
d_gene: NA
abundance: NA
len: 15
j_gene: TRBJ2-5

CDR3aa: CSVSAPGYGYTF
CDR3nt: TGCAGCGTTAGCGCCCCCGGCTATGGCTACACCTTC
v_gene: TRBV29-1
d_gene: NA
abundance: many
len: 12
j_gene: TRBJ1-2

CDR3aa: CASSDLGAQPQETQYF
CDR3nt: TGTGCCAGCAGTGATTTGGGCGCTCAACCTCAAGAGACCCAGTACTTC
v_gene: TRBV2
d_gene: NA
abundance: many
len: 16
j_gene: TRBJ2-5

CDR3aa: CASSSGFGTNYGYTF
CDR3nt: TGTGCCAGCAGCTCGGGGTTTGGGACAAACTATGGCTACACCTTC
v_gene: TRBV7-6
d_gene: NA
abundance: few
len: 15
j_gene: TRBJ1-2

CDR3aa: CASTETGIYQPQHF
CDR3nt: TGTGCCAGTACCGAAACAGGGATCTATCAGCCCCAGCATTTT
v_gene: TRBV19
d_gene: NA
abundance: few
len: 14
j_gene: TRBJ1-5

CDR3aa: CASSQDGGTNSPLHF
CDR3nt: TGCGCCAGCAGCCAAGATGGGGGTACGAATTCACCCCTCCACTTT
v_gene: TRBV4-3
d_gene: NA
abundance: few
len: 15
j_gene: TRBJ1-6

CDR3aa: CSAIGVRLNTEAFF
CDR3nt: TGCAGTGCTATCGGAGTTAGGCTGAACACTGAAGCTTTCTTT
v_gene: TRBV20-1
d_gene: NA
abundance: few
len: 14
j_gene: TRBJ1-1

CDR3aa: CASSFGQGSYEQYF
CDR3nt: TGTGCCAGCAGCTTCGGACAGGGGTCCTACGAGCAGTACTTC
v_gene: TRBV7-2
d_gene: TRBD1
abundance: NA
len: 14
j_gene: TRBJ2-7

CDR3aa: CSAEGRFGGGVYNEQFF
CDR3nt: TGCAGTGCCGAAGGTCGTTTTGGAGGGGGAGTTTACAATGAGCAGTTCTTC
v_gene: TRBV20-1
d_gene: NA
abundance: many
len: 17
j_gene: TRBJ2-1

CDR3aa: CASSQDSGLKETQYF
CDR3nt: TGTGCCAGCAGCCAAGACTCCGGGCTGAAAGAGACCCAGTACTTC
v_gene: TRBV3-1
d_gene: NA
abundance: many
len: 15
j_gene: TRBJ2-5

CDR3aa: CASSQIPTGANVLTF
CDR3nt: TGCGCCAGCAGCCAAATACCCACTGGGGCCAACGTCCTGACTTTC
v_gene: TRBV4-1
d_gene: NA
abundance: few
len: 15
j_gene: TRBJ2-6

CDR3aa: CASRQGLKETQYF
CDR3nt: TGTGCCAGCAGACAGGGGTTGAAAGAGACCCAGTACTTC
v_gene: TRBV12-3/TRBV12-4
d_gene: TRBD1
abundance: many
len: 13
j_gene: TRBJ2-5

CDR3aa: CASSQGRDNLYEQYF
CDR3nt: TGCGCCAGCAGCCAAGGCCGGGACAACCTATACGAGCAGTACTTC
v_gene: TRBV4-3
d_gene: NA
abundance: few
len: 15
j_gene: TRBJ2-7

CDR3aa: CASSTERGDKFF
CDR3nt: TGTGCCAGTAGTACTGAGCGGGGGGATAAGTTCTTC
v_gene: TRBV19
d_gene: TRBD2
abundance: many
len: 12
j_gene: TRBJ2-1

CDR3aa: CASSPTGGALDTQYF
CDR3nt: TGTGCCAGCTCACCTACGGGGGGGGCCTTGGATACGCAGTATTTT
v_gene: TRBV18
d_gene: TRBD2
abundance: few
len: 15
j_gene: TRBJ2-3

CDR3aa: CASSYEGASTDTQYF
CDR3nt: TGTGCCAGCAGTTATGAGGGGGCAAGCACAGATACGCAGTATTTT
v_gene: TRBV6-5
d_gene: TRBD1
abundance: many
len: 15
j_gene: TRBJ2-3

CDR3aa: CASSQVGTGKPDTEAFF
CDR3nt: TGCGCCAGCAGCCAAGTGGGGACGGGGAAGCCAGACACTGAAGCTTTCTTT
v_gene: TRBV4-1
d_gene: NA
abundance: many
len: 17
j_gene: TRBJ1-1

CDR3aa: CASSLGTGTVKEKLFF
CDR3nt: TGTGCCAGCAGTCTAGGGACCGGGACAGTTAAAGAAAAACTGTTTTTT
v_gene: TRBV12-3/TRBV12-4
d_gene: TRBD1
abundance: many
len: 16
j_gene: TRBJ1-4

CDR3aa: CATSRDQGQETQYF
CDR3nt: TGTGCCACCAGCAGAGATCAGGGCCAAGAGACCCAGTACTTC
v_gene: TRBV15
d_gene: NA
abundance: many
len: 14
j_gene: TRBJ2-5

CDR3aa: CASSPKGPQNIQYF
CDR3nt: TGTGCCAGCAGTCCTAAGGGGCCCCAAAACATTCAGTACTTC
v_gene: TRBV6-1
d_gene: NA
abundance: NA
len: 14
j_gene: TRBJ2-4

CDR3aa: CASSPKTRPGELFF
CDR3nt: TGCGCCAGCAGCCCTAAGACCCGACCAGGGGAGCTGTTTTTT
v_gene: TRBV4-1
d_gene: NA
abundance: many
len: 14
j_gene: TRBJ2-2

CDR3aa: CATSEGLAGESNEQFF
CDR3nt: TGTGCCACCAGTGAGGGACTAGCGGGGGAGAGTAATGAGCAGTTCTTC
v_gene: TRBV24-1
d_gene: TRBD2
abundance: NA
len: 16
j_gene: TRBJ2-1

CDR3aa: CASSLGGTGLDEKLFF
CDR3nt: TGTGCCAGCAGCTTAGGCGGGACAGGGTTGGATGAAAAACTGTTTTTT
v_gene: TRBV11-2
d_gene: TRBD1
abundance: NA
len: 16
j_gene: TRBJ1-4

CDR3aa: CASSSAGGYRETQYF
CDR3nt: TGTGCCAGCAGCTCAGCGGGGGGATATCGAGAGACCCAGTACTTC
v_gene: TRBV7-2
d_gene: TRBD2
abundance: few
len: 15
j_gene: TRBJ2-5

CDR3aa: CASSLEQGAGYTF
CDR3nt: TGTGCCAGCAGCTTAGAACAGGGGGCTGGCTACACCTTC
v_gene: TRBV7-2
d_gene: TRBD1
abundance: many
len: 13
j_gene: TRBJ1-2

CDR3aa: CASSQEVGPGGRSTQYF
CDR3nt: TGTGCCAGCAGCCAAGAAGTTGGGCCAGGCGGTAGGTCGACCCAGTACTTC
v_gene: TRBV14
d_gene: NA
abundance: many
len: 17
j_gene: TRBJ2-5

CDR3aa: CASSGAPPLEQYF
CDR3nt: TGTGCCAGCAGTGGGGCTCCACCTCTCGAGCAGTACTTC
v_gene: TRBV2
d_gene: NA
abundance: few
len: 13
j_gene: TRBJ2-7

CDR3aa: CSAGTGANNSPLHF
CDR3nt: TGCAGTGCTGGGACAGGGGCAAATAATTCACCCCTCCACTTT
v_gene: TRBV20-1
d_gene: TRBD1
abundance: few
len: 14
j_gene: TRBJ1-6

CDR3aa: CASSSLTSSHEQYF
CDR3nt: TGCGCCAGCAGCTCCCTGACTAGCAGCCACGAGCAGTACTTC
v_gene: TRBV5-1
d_gene: TRBD2
abundance: few
len: 14
j_gene: TRBJ2-7

CDR3aa: CASSLPGQAGEEKLFF
CDR3nt: TGTGCCAGCAGCCTTCCAGGACAGGCGGGGGAGGAAAAACTGTTTTTT
v_gene: TRBV5-6
d_gene: TRBD1
abundance: NA
len: 16
j_gene: TRBJ1-4

CDR3aa: CASSGSTGTSGVQETQYF
CDR3nt: TGTGCCAGCAGCGGATCAACCGGGACTAGCGGGGTCCAAGAGACCCAGTACTTC
v_gene: TRBV9
d_gene: TRBD2
abundance: few
len: 18
j_gene: TRBJ2-5

CDR3aa: CASSLSSSEAGLSYNSPLHF
CDR3nt: TGTGCCAGCAGCTTATCCTCGAGTGAGGCCGGGCTCTCCTATAATTCACCCCTCCACTTT
v_gene: TRBV11-2
d_gene: NA
abundance: NA
len: 20
j_gene: TRBJ1-6

CDR3aa: CARSKTNISGDAYNEQFF
CDR3nt: TGTGCCAGGAGCAAGACTAACATTAGCGGGGACGCCTACAATGAGCAGTTCTTC
v_gene: TRBV5-6
d_gene: TRBD2
abundance: NA
len: 18
j_gene: TRBJ2-1

CDR3aa: CASSQEAGYNEQFF
CDR3nt: TGCGCCAGCAGCCAAGAGGCAGGCTACAATGAGCAGTTCTTC
v_gene: TRBV4-1
d_gene: NA
abundance: many
len: 14
j_gene: TRBJ2-1

CDR3aa: CASSPPSGGEIQPQHF
CDR3nt: TGCGCCAGCAGCCCCCCTTCGGGAGGGGAGATTCAGCCCCAGCATTTT
v_gene: TRBV4-1
d_gene: NA
abundance: few
len: 16
j_gene: TRBJ1-5